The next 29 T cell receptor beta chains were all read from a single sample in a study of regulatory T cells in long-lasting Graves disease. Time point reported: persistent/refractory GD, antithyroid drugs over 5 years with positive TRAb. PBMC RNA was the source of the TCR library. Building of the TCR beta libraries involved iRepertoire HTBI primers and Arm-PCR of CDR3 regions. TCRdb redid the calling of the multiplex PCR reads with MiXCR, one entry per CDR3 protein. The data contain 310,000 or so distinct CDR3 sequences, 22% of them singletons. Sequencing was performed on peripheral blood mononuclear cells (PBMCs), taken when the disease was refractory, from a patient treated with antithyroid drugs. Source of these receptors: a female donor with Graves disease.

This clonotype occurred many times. In DNA form, the CDR3 reads TGCAGTGCTCCCGGACTAGCGGGAGTGAGATACATTCAGTACTTC. Amino acid sequence: CSAPGLAGVRYIQYF. The chain carries TRBV20-1 and TRBJ2-4; 13 nucleotides match TRBD2. The CDR3 runs to 15 residues. J was trimmed by 8 bases and V by 5 bases; bases with no gene match: 9. The germline gives CDR1 DFQATT, CDR2 SNEGSKA (reference sequence).

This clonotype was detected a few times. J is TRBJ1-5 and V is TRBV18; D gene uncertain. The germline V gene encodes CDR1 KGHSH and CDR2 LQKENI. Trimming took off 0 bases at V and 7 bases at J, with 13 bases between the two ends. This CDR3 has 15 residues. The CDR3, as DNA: TGTGCCAGCTCACCACCGGCAGGTCCTGGCCAGCCCCAGCATTTT. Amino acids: CASSPPAGPGQPQHF.

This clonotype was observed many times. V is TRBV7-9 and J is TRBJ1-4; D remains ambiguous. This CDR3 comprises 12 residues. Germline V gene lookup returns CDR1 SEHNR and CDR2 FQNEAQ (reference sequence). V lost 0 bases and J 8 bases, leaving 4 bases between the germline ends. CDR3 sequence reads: CASSLAEEKLFF. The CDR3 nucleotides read TGTGCCAGCAGCTTAGCGGAAGAAAAACTGTTTTTT. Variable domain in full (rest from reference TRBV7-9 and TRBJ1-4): DTGVSQNPRHKITKRGQNVTFRCDPISEHNRLYWYRQTLGQGPEFLTYFQNEAQLEKSRLLSDRFSAERPKGSFSTLEIQRTEQGDSAMYLCASSLAEEKLFFGSGTQLSVL.

CDR3 coding DNA: TGCAGTGCCGATTCGGATGATAAAAACATTCAGTACTTC. This sequence encodes CSADSDDKNIQYF. The rearrangement uses TRBV20-1 and TRBJ2-4; D unresolved. V was shortened by 6 bases and J by 4 bases, with 13 bases between the two germline ends. Germline loops: CDR1 DFQATT, CDR2 SNEGSKA (reference sequence). The CDR3 loop spans 13 amino acids.

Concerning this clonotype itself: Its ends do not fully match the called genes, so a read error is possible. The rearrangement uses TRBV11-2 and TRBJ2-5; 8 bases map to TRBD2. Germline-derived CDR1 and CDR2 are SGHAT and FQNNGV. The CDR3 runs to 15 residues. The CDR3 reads CASSSTAGEGETQYF. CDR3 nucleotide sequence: TGTGCCAGCAGCTCTACAGCGGGAGAGGGGGAGACCCAATACTTC. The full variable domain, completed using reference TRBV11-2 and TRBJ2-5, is EAGVAQSPRYKIIEKRQSVAFWCNPISGHATLYWYQQILGQGPKLLIQFQNNGVVDDSQLPKDRFSAERLKGVDSTLKIQPAKLEDSAVYLCASSSTAGEGETQYFGPGTRLLVL.

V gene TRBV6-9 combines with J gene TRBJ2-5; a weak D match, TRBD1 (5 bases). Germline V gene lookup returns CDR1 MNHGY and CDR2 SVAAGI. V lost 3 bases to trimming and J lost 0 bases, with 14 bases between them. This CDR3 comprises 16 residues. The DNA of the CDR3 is TGTGCCAGCAGTTACTCAGGGTCGGCCTACCAAGAGACCCAGTACTTC. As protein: CASSYSGSAYQETQYF.

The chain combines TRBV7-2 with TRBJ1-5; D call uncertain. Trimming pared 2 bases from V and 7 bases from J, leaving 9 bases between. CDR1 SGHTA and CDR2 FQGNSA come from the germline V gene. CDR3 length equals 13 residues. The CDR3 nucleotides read TGTGCCAGCAGCTTAAACTTGCGACAGCCCCAGCATTTT. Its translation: CASSLNLRQPQHF.

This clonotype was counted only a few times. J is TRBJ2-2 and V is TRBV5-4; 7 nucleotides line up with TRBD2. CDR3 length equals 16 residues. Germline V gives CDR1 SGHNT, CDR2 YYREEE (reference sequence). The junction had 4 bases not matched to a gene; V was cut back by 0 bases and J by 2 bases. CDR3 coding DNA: TGTGCCAGCAGCTTGGGTCCTAGCGGAAACACCGGGGAGCTGTTTTTT. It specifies CASSLGPSGNTGELFF.

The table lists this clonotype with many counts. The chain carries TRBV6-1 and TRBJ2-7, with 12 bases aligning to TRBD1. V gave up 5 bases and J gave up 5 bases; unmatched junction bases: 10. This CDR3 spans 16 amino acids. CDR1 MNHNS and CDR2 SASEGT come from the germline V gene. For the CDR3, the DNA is TGTGCCAGCAGTCAGAACTCCGGGACAGGGGGCCACGAGCAGTACTTC. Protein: CASSQNSGTGGHEQYF.

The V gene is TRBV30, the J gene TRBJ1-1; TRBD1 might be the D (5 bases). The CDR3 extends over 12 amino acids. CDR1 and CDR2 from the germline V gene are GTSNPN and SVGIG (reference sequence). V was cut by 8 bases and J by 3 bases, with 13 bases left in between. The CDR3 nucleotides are TGTGCCGGCCGGGGGATCGACACTGAAGCTTTCTTT. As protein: CAGRGIDTEAFF. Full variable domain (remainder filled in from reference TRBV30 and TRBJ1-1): SQTIHQWPATLVQPVGSPLSLECTVEGTSNPNLYWYRQAAGRGLQLLFYSVGIGQISSEVPQNLSASRPQDRQFILSSKKLLLSDSGFYLCAGRGIDTEAFFGQGTRLTVV.

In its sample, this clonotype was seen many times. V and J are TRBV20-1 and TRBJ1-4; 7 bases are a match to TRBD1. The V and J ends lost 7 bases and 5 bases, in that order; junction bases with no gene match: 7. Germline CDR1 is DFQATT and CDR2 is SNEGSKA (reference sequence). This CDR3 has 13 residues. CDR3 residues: CSGTGQLNEKLFF. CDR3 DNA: TGCAGTGGAACGGGACAGTTAAATGAAAAACTGTTTTTT.

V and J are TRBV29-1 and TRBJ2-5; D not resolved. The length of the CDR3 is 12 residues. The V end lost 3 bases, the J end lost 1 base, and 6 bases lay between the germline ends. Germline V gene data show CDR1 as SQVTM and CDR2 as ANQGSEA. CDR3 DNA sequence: TGCAGCGTTGAGTGGGGCCAAGAGACCCAGTACTTC. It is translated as CSVEWGQETQYF.

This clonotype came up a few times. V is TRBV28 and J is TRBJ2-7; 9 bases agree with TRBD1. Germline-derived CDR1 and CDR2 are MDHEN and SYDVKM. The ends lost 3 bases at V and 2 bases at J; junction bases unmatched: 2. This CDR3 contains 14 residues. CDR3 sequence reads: CASSFRQGAYEQYF. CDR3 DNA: TGTGCCAGCAGTTTTCGACAGGGGGCCTACGAGCAGTACTTC.

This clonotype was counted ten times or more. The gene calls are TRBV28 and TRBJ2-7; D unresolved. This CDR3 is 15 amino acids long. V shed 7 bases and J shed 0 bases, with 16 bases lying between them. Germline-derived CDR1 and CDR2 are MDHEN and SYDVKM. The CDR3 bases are TGTGCCAGCACCCCAAGGTGGCAGAGCTCCTACGAGCAGTACTTC. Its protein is CASTPRWQSSYEQYF.

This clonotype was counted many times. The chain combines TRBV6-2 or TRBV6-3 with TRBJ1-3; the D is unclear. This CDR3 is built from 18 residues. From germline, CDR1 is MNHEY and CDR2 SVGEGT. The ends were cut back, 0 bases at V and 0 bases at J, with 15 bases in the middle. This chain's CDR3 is CASSYSIRSYHSGNTIYF. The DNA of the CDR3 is TGTGCCAGCAGTTACTCGATTCGGAGCTACCACTCTGGAAACACCATATATTTT.

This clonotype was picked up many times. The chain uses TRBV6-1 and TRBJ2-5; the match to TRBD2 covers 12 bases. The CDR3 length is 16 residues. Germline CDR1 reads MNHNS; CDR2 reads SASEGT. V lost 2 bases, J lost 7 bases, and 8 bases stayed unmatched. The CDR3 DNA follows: TGTGCCAGCAGTGAACCTAGCGGGAGGGCCAGGGCGACCCAGTACTTC. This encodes CASSEPSGRARATQYF.

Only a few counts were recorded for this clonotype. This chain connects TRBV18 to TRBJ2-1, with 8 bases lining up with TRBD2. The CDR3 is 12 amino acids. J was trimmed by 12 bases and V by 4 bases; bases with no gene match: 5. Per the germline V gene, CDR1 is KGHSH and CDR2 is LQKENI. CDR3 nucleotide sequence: TGTGCCAGCTCACTGATTAGCGGGACGCAGTTCTTC. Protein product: CASSLISGTQFF. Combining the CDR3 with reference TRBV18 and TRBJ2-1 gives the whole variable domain NAGVMQNPRHLVRRRGQEARLRCSPMKGHSHVYWYRQLPEEGLKFMVYLQKENIIDESGMPKERFSAEFPKEGPSILRIQQVVRGDSAAYFCASSLISGTQFFGPGTRLTVL.

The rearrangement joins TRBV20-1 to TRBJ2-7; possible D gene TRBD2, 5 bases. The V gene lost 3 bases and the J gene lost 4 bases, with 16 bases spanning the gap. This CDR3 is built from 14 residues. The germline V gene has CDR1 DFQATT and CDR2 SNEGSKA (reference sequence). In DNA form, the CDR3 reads TGCAGTGCTAGCGGGAACCCCGCTCGGTACGAGCAGTACTTC. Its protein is CSASGNPARYEQYF.

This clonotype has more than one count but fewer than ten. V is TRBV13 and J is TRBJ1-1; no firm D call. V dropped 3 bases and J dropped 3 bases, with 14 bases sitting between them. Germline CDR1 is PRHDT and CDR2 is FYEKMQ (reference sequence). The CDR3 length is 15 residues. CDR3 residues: CASSLLGRGYTEAFF. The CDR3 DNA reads TGTGCCAGCAGCTTGCTGGGCCGGGGTTACACTGAAGCTTTCTTT.

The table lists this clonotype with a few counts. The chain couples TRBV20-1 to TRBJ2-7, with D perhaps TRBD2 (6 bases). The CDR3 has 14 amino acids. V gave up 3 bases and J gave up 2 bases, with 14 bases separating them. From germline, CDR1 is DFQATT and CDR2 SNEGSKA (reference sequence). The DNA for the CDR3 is TGCAGTGCTAGCGGGCTAGCGAGAACCTACGAGCAGTACTTC. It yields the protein CSASGLARTYEQYF.

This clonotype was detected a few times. CDR3 sequence reads: CASSPGADYGYTF. The CDR3, as DNA: TGTGCCAGCTCACCAGGGGCGGACTATGGCTACACCTTC. The J gene is TRBJ1-2, the V gene TRBV18, with D possibly TRBD1 on 5 matching bases. CDR3 length: 13 residues. The V end lost 2 bases, the J end lost 3 bases, and 7 bases lay between the germline ends. The V gene's germline CDR1 is KGHSH and CDR2 LQKENI.

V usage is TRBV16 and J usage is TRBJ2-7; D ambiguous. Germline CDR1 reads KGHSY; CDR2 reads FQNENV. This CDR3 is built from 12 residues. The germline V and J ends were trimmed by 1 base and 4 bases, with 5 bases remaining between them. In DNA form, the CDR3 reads TGTGCCAGCAGCCAATTGAGATACGAGCAGTACTTC. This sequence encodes CASSQLRYEQYF.

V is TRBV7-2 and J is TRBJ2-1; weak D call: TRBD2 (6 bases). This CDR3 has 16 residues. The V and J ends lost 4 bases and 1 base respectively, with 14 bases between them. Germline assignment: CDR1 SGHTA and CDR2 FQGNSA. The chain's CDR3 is CASSWSGGASYNEQFF. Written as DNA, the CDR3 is TGTGCCAGCAGCTGGTCCGGGGGTGCGTCCTACAATGAGCAGTTCTTC.

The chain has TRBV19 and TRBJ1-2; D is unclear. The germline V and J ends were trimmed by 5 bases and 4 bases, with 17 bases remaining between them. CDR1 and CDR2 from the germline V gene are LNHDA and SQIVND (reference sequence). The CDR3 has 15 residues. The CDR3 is CASSRSSRVVYGYTF. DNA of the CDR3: TGTGCCAGTAGTCGTAGCTCCCGGGTCGTCTATGGCTACACCTTC.

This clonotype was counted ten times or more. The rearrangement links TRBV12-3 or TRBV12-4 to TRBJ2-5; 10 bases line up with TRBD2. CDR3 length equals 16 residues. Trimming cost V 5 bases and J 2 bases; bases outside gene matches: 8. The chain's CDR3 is CASSDLAGGLQETQYF. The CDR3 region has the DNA TGTGCCAGCAGTGACTTAGCGGGAGGTCTTCAAGAGACCCAGTACTTC.

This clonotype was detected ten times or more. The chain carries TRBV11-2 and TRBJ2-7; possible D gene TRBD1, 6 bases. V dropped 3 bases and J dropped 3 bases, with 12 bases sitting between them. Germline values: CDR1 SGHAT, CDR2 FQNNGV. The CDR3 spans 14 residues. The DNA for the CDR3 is TGTGCCAGCAGCTTTGGTTCAGGGGTCTACGAGCAGTACTTC. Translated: CASSFGSGVYEQYF. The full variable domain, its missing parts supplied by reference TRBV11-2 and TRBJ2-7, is EAGVAQSPRYKIIEKRQSVAFWCNPISGHATLYWYQQILGQGPKLLIQFQNNGVVDDSQLPKDRFSAERLKGVDSTLKIQPAKLEDSAVYLCASSFGSGVYEQYFGPGTRLTVT.

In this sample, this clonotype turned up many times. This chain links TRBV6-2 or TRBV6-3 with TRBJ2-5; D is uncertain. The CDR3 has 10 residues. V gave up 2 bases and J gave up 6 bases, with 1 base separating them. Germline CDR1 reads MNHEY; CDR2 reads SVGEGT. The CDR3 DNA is TGTGCCAGCAGTTACCAGACCCAGTACTTC. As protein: CASSYQTQYF.

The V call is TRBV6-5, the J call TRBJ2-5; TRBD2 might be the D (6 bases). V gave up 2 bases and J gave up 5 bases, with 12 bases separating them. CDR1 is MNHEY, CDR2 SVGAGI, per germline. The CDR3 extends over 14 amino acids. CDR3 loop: CASSYVRGMETQYF. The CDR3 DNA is TGTGCCAGCAGTTACGTCCGGGGGATGGAGACCCAGTACTTC.

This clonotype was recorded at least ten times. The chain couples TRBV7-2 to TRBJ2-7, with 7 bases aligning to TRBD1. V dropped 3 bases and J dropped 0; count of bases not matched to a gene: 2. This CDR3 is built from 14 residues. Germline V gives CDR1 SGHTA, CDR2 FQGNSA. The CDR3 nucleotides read TGTGCCAGCAGCTTCGGGACAGACTCCTACGAGCAGTACTTC. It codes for CASSFGTDSYEQYF.